This record looks at one T cell receptor (beta chain) sequence and its context. This PCR relied on a set of 60 Vbeta primers and 13 Jbeta primers. Generated by immunoSEQ multiplex PCR, the TCRdb table keeps only in-frame clones and is missing some. The sample holds some 79,000 clones; around 79% are singletons and the top ten take 4.5% to 7%. CDR3 size: 13 residues. Germline-derived CDR1 and CDR2 are MNHNS and SASEGT. V was shortened by 6 bases and J by 6 bases, with 14 bases between the two germline ends. This specimen comes from a study of cytomegalovirus exposure and HLA in healthy donors. V usage is TRBV6-1 and J usage is TRBJ1-2; weak D call: TRBD1 (5 bases). This TCR came from a male donor in good health and CMV-seropositive. The material sequenced was PBMCs. The CDR3 protein is CASSGEAGHGYTF. CDR3 bases: TGTGCCAGCAGCGGAGAGGCAGGGCATGGCTACACCTTC.